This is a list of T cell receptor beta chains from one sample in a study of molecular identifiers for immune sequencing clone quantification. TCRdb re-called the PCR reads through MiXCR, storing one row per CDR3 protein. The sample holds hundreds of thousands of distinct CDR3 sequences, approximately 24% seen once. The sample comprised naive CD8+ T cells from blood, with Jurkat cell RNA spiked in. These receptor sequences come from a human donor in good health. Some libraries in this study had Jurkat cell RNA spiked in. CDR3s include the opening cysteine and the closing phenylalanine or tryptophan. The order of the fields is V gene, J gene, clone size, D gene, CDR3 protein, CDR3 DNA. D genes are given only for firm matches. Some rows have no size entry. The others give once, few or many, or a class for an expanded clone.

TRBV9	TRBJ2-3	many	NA	CASSVEQGITDTQYF	TGTGCCAGCAGCGTAGAACAGGGCATCACAGATACGCAGTATTTT
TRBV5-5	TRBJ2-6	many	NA	CASSLEQGYGANVLTF	TGTGCCAGCAGCTTGGAACAGGGCTATGGGGCCAACGTCCTGACTTTC
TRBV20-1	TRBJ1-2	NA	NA	CSASSDFEYLDYGYTF	TGTAGTGCTAGCAGCGACTTTGAATATTTAGACTATGGCTACACCTTC
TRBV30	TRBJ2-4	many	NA	CAWSVGYARELDIQYF	TGTGCCTGGAGTGTAGGGTATGCCCGGGAGTTGGACATTCAGTACTTC
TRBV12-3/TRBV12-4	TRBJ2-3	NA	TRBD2	CASSFPPRGGGDTQYF	TGTGCCAGCAGTTTCCCCCCTCGCGGGGGGGGGGATACGCAGTATTTT
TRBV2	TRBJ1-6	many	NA	CASSHDPSSYNSPLHF	TGTGCCAGCAGTCATGACCCGAGCTCCTATAATTCACCCCTCCACTTT
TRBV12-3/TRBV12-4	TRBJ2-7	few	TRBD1	CASSGQGARYEQYF	TGTGCCAGCAGTGGACAGGGGGCTAGGTACGAGCAGTACTTC
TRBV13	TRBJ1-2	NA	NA	CASSLGGTEKAYGYTF	TGTGCCAGCAGCTTAGGGGGGACGGAAAAAGCCTATGGCTACACCTTC
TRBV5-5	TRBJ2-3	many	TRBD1	CASSFSTGTDTQYF	TGTGCCAGCAGCTTCTCGACAGGGACAGATACGCAGTATTTT
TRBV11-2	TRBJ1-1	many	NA	CASSLGSGNTEAFF	TGTGCCAGCAGCTTAGGATCGGGGAACACTGAAGCTTTCTTT
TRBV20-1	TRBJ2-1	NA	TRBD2	CSASPPGLAGANEQFF	TGCAGTGCTAGCCCACCCGGACTAGCGGGAGCCAATGAGCAGTTCTTC
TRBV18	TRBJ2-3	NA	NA	CASSPLVESRTDTQYF	TGTGCCAGCTCACCACTGGTCGAGTCCAGGACAGATACGCAGTATTTT
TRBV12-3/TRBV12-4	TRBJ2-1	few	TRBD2	CASKVSLAGVDEQFF	TGTGCCAGCAAAGTTTCCCTGGCGGGAGTGGATGAGCAGTTCTTC
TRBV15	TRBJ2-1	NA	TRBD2	CATSKGAGVSPDNEQFF	TGTGCCACCAGCAAAGGGGCGGGGGTATCTCCGGACAATGAGCAGTTCTTC
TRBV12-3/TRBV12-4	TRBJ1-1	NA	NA	CASSSKNRDEASF	TGTGCCAGCAGTTCGAAAAACAGGGATGAAGCTTCCTTT
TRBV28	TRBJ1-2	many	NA	CASSLSEIYGYTF	TGTGCCAGCAGTTTATCTGAGATCTATGGCTACACCTTC
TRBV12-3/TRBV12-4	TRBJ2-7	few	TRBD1	CASSPPQGAKAYEQYF	TGTGCCAGCAGTCCGCCCCAGGGGGCGAAAGCCTACGAGCAGTACTTC
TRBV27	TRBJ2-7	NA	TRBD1	CASSPIAGTGVYEQYF	TGTGCCAGCAGTCCTATCGCCGGGACAGGGGTCTACGAGCAGTACTTC
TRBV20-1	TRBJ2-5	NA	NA	CSARDYRVPPLVQYF	TGCAGTGCTAGAGATTACAGGGTCCCGCCTCTTGTCCAGTACTTC
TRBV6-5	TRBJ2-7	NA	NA	CASSSLDGGVSYEQHF	TGTGCCAGCAGTTCTCTCGACGGGGGAGTCTCCTACGAGCAGCACTTC
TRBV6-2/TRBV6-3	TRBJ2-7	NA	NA	CASSYSTTDQGGEPYF	TGTGCCAGCAGTTACTCCACCACGGACCAGGGGGGCGAGCCGTACTTC
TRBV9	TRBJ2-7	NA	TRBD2	CASSVEGLPYEQYF	TGTGCCAGCAGCGTAGAGGGACTACCTTACGAGCAGTACTTC
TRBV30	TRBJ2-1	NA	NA	CAWSTGGRPSHNERFF	TGTGCCTGGAGTACGGGTGGGAGGCCCTCCCACAATGAGCGGTTCTTC
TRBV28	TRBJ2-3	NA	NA	CASSFSSGTPEYAQYF	TGTGCCAGCAGTTTTTCTTCGGGGACCCCCGAATATGCGCAGTATTTT
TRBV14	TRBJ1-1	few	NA	CASSLRFSSTEAFF	TGTGCCAGCAGCCTACGCTTTAGCTCCACTGAAGCTTTCTTT
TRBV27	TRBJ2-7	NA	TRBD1	CASASTGVEQYF	TGTGCCAGCGCATCGACAGGGGTCGAGCAGTACTTC
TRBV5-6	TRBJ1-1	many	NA	CASTPGANTEAFF	TGTGCCAGCACCCCCGGGGCTAACACTGAAGCTTTCTTT
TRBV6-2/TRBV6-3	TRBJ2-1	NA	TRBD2	CASSYGPAGGLKPPSSYNEQFF	TGTGCCAGCAGTTACGGTCCAGCGGGGGGCCTAAAACCTCCGAGCTCCTACAATGAGCAGTTCTTC
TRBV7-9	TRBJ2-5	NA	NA	CASSPPSQYLEETQYF	TGTGCCAGCAGCCCCCCAAGCCAATACCTGGAAGAGACCCAGTACTTC
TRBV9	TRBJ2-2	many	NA	CASSVGTGELFF	TGTGCCAGCAGCGTAGGAACCGGGGAGCTGTTTTTT
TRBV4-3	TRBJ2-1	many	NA	CASSQDIGLAYNEQFF	TGCGCCAGCAGCCAAGATATAGGGTTAGCCTACAATGAGCAGTTCTTC
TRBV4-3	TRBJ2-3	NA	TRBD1	CASSQGTGSVSPPLIGTDTQYF	TGCGCCAGCAGCCAAGGGACAGGGTCTGTTAGTCCCCCGCTCATTGGCACAGATACGCAGTATTTT
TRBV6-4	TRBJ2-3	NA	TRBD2	CASSDSKLAGADTQYF	TGTGCCAGCAGTGACTCGAAACTAGCGGGAGCCGATACGCAGTATTTT
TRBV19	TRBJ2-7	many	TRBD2	CASSPWASGSYEQYF	TGTGCCAGTAGCCCGTGGGCTAGCGGATCCTACGAGCAGTACTTC
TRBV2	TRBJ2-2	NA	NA	CASSGVPSLYTGELFF	TGTGCCAGCAGTGGAGTCCCTAGCCTGTACACCGGGGAGCTGTTTTTC
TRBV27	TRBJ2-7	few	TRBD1	CASSTRDRVEYEQYF	TGTGCCAGCTCGACCCGGGACAGGGTGGAGTACGAGCAGTACTTC
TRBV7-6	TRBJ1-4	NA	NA	CASSLEGGAWEKLFF	TGTGCCAGCAGCTTAGAGGGCGGCGCATGGGAAAAACTGTTTTTT
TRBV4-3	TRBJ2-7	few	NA	CASSQTLTAYEQYF	TGCGCCAGCAGCCAAACCCTGACCGCCTACGAGCAGTACTTC
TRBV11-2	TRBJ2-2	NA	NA	CASSFARNTGELFF	TGTGCCAGCAGCTTCGCCAGGAACACCGGGGAGCTGTTTTTT
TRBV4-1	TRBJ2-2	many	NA	CASSQDGADTGELFF	TGCGCCAGCAGCCAAGACGGGGCAGACACCGGGGAGCTGTTTTTT
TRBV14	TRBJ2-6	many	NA	CASSQYRAGANVLTF	TGTGCCAGCAGCCAATACAGAGCTGGGGCCAACGTCCTGACTTTC
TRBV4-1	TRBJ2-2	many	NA	CASSQVVSINTGELFF	TGCGCCAGCAGCCAAGTGGTCAGCATTAACACCGGGGAGCTGTTTTTT
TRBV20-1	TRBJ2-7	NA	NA	CSARDLVASIYEQYF	TGCAGTGCTAGAGATTTGGTAGCGAGCATCTACGAGCAGTACTTC
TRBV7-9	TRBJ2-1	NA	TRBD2	CASSHSSGTLNEQFF	TGTGCCAGCAGCCATTCTAGCGGGACCTTGAATGAGCAGTTCTTC
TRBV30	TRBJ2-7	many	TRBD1	CAWSQGAIYEQYF	TGTGCCTGGAGTCAGGGGGCGATCTACGAGCAGTACTTC
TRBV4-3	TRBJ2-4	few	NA	CASSQDSRGGENIQYF	TGCGCCAGCAGCCAAGATTCTCGAGGGGGAGAGAACATTCAGTACTTC
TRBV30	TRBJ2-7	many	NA	CAWSVTSSYEQYF	TGTGCCTGGAGTGTAACCAGCTCCTACGAGCAGTACTTC
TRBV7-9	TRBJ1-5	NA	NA	CASSLGGLPQHF	TGTGCCAGCAGCTTAGGGGGGTTGCCCCAGCATTTT
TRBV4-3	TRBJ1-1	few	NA	CASSQDTGRNTEAFF	TGCGCCAGCAGCCAAGATACAGGCAGGAACACTGAAGCTTTCTTT
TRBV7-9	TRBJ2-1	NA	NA	CASSKAGTAYNEQFF	TGTGCCAGCAGCAAAGCCGGGACGGCTTACAATGAGCAGTTCTTC
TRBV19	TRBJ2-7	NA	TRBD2	CASSIYSGGNYEQYF	TGTGCCAGTAGTATTTATAGCGGGGGGAACTACGAGCAGTACTTC
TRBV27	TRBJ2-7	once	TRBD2	CASRIVSGGYEQYF	TGTGCCAGCAGAATTGTTAGCGGGGGCTACGAGCAGTACTTC
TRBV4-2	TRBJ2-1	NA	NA	CAGNSEAVADYNEQFF	TGTGCCGGCAACTCGGAGGCGGTGGCGGACTACAATGAGCAGTTCTTC